This T cell receptor beta chain appears in the sequencing data of a study of CD8 T cells in ankylosing spondylitis. Study-level findings and limits: In ankylosing spondylitis blood, a motif of seven to nine highly homologous TCR beta variants appeared characteristic.

This clonotype came up a few times. Its target is not known. TCR beta libraries were made by quantitative 5'-RACE with molecular barcodes. TCRdb redid the calling of the 5' RACE reads with MiXCR, one entry per CDR3 protein. Altogether some 840,000 distinct CDR3 sequences are present, about 11% being singletons, with the ten largest covering less than 0.65%. The V end was cut by 4 bases, the J end by 6 bases, with 24 bases between. The CDR3 has 17 amino acids. CDR1 is SQVTM and CDR2 is ANQGSEA in the germline V gene. The clonotype was recovered from a male donor with ankylosing spondylitis. The chain carries TRBV29-1 and TRBJ2-2, with D possibly being TRBD2 (7 bases). The sequencing input was blood, either unsorted or a sorted T cell fraction (not recorded which). The CDR3 bases are TGCAGCGTTGCCAGGGGAACTAGCGAGGGTTGGGCCGGGGAGCTGTTTTTT. It encodes CSVARGTSEGWAGELFF.